These T cell receptor beta chains were read from a single sample in a study of blood T cell repertoires in COVID-19. This table comes from immunoSEQ multiplex PCR, and its TCRdb copy is limited to in-frame clones, with some not included. The repertoire holds hundreds of thousands of clones, with about 91% as singletons. The sequencing input was peripheral blood. All receptors come from a man older than 75 with acute or convalescent COVID-19. The CDR3 runs from the conserved cysteine through the conserved F or W. The order of the fields is clone size, J gene, V gene, D gene, CDR3 DNA, CDR3 protein. A D gene is named only where the DNA matches it firmly. Clone size is shown for a subset of rows, as once, few, many or a class of expanded clone.

abundance: -
j_gene: TRBJ2-1
v_gene: TRBV24-1
d_gene: TRBD2
CDR3nt: TGTGCCACCAGTGATCAAGCGGGGGCCAACAATGAGCAGTTCTTC
CDR3aa: CATSDQAGANNEQFF

abundance: -
j_gene: TRBJ2-1
v_gene: TRBV28
d_gene: TRBD1
CDR3nt: TGTGCCAGCAGTTCACCGTTGGACAGGGGACATGAGCAGTTCTTC
CDR3aa: CASSSPLDRGHEQFF

abundance: -
j_gene: TRBJ2-2
v_gene: TRBV2
d_gene: TRBD1
CDR3nt: TGTGCCAGCGGATCGGGACAGTCCCTGAACACCGGGGAGCTGTTTTTT
CDR3aa: CASGSGQSLNTGELFF

abundance: -
j_gene: TRBJ1-4
v_gene: TRBV6-2/TRBV6-3
d_gene: TRBD1
CDR3nt: TGTGCCAGCAGTGACGACAGGGGAGCGTATGAAAAACTGTTTTTT
CDR3aa: CASSDDRGAYEKLFF

abundance: -
j_gene: TRBJ1-5
v_gene: TRBV19
d_gene: TRBD1
CDR3nt: TGTGCCAGTAGTAGGGACAGGGAACAGCCCCAGCATTTT
CDR3aa: CASSRDREQPQHF

abundance: -
j_gene: TRBJ1-5
v_gene: TRBV18
d_gene: -
CDR3nt: TGTGCCAGCTCAGCAATGGGCAACAGGGAAAGGCCCCAGCATTTT
CDR3aa: CASSAMGNRERPQHF

abundance: -
j_gene: TRBJ1-1
v_gene: TRBV7-9
d_gene: TRBD1
CDR3nt: TGTGCCAGCAGCCCGGACAGGGCCAATGAAATGAACACTGAAGCTTTCTTT
CDR3aa: CASSPDRANEMNTEAFF

abundance: once
j_gene: TRBJ1-2
v_gene: TRBV12-3/TRBV12-4
d_gene: TRBD1
CDR3nt: TGTGCCAGCAGTTTTCGGACAGGGGCCAGCTTC
CDR3aa: CASSFRTGASF

abundance: -
j_gene: TRBJ2-7
v_gene: TRBV9
d_gene: -
CDR3nt: TGTGCCAGCAGCGAAATGGACAGTTTCTACGAGCAGTACTTC
CDR3aa: CASSEMDSFYEQYF

abundance: -
j_gene: TRBJ1-5
v_gene: TRBV27
d_gene: -
CDR3nt: TGTGCCAGCAGATACCAGGGAACTCATAGCAATCAGCCCCAGCATTTT
CDR3aa: CASRYQGTHSNQPQHF

abundance: -
j_gene: TRBJ2-1
v_gene: TRBV2
d_gene: -
CDR3nt: TGTGCCAGCAGTGAAGGTCGGTCGGTTGAGCAGTTCTTC
CDR3aa: CASSEGRSVEQFF

abundance: -
j_gene: TRBJ2-5
v_gene: TRBV7-9
d_gene: -
CDR3nt: TGTGCCAGCAGCGTCGGGACTCAGCAAGAGACCCAGTACTTC
CDR3aa: CASSVGTQQETQYF

abundance: -
j_gene: TRBJ2-1
v_gene: TRBV4-3
d_gene: TRBD2
CDR3nt: TGCGCCAGCAGCCAACAGGCTAGCGGGTTGTTGAATGAGCAGTTCTTC
CDR3aa: CASSQQASGLLNEQFF

abundance: few
j_gene: TRBJ2-1
v_gene: TRBV28
d_gene: TRBD2
CDR3nt: TGTGCCAGCAGAGTAGGGACTAGCGTCAGTGAGCAGTTCTTC
CDR3aa: CASRVGTSVSEQFF

abundance: -
j_gene: TRBJ1-2
v_gene: TRBV27
d_gene: TRBD1
CDR3nt: TGTGCCAGCAGTAGAGGGACAGTGTTGGGCAACTATGGCTACACCTTC
CDR3aa: CASSRGTVLGNYGYTF

abundance: -
j_gene: TRBJ2-1
v_gene: TRBV7-9
d_gene: TRBD1
CDR3nt: TGTGCCAGCAGCTCGTGGACAGGGGACTACAATGAGCAGTTCTTC
CDR3aa: CASSSWTGDYNEQFF

abundance: -
j_gene: TRBJ2-7
v_gene: TRBV28
d_gene: -
CDR3nt: TGTGCCAGCAGCTCTCAGGGGGGCGAGCAGTACTTC
CDR3aa: CASSSQGGEQYF